The rows below give T cell receptor beta chains drawn from one sample of a study of Ad26.COV2.S vaccination and SARS-CoV-2 variants. Repertoires were generated with immunoSEQ multiplex PCR, while TCRdb's copy carries only in-frame clones and drops some. Altogether about 400,000 clones are present, around 89% being singletons, with the ten largest covering about 2%. Sequencing used peripheral blood, obtained in a trial of Ad26.COV2.S vaccine versus placebo. These receptors were obtained from a person aged 18-65 years who received the Ad26.COV2.S COVID-19 vaccine or a placebo. Each CDR3 is given with its conserved first and last residue. A D gene is named only where the DNA matches it firmly. Not all rows give a size; the values are once, few, many and, for expanded clones, a class.

j_call clone_size v_call d_call cdr3_nt cdr3_aa
TRBJ2-1 . TRBV5-1 TRBD2 TGCGCCAGCGGGACTAGCGCAAACTCCTACAATGAGCAGTTCTTC CASGTSANSYNEQFF
TRBJ2-2 . TRBV18 . TGTGCCAGCTCACCACCACGGGGGCCCGGCACCGGGGAGCTGTTTTTT CASSPPRGPGTGELFF
TRBJ2-7 . TRBV18 TRBD1 TGTGCCAGCTCACTGACAGGGCTCGAGCAGTACTTC CASSLTGLEQYF
TRBJ1-1 . TRBV6-1 . TGTGCCAGCAGTGAATTGAGGGAGCGGAACACTGAAGCTTTCTTT CASSELRERNTEAFF
TRBJ2-1 . TRBV9 . TGTGCCAGCAGCGTAGTAGAGTCCTCTGAGCAGTTCTTC CASSVVESSEQFF
TRBJ1-2 . TRBV7-9 . TGTGCCAGCACCTTAAGCGGAGGGGAAGGAGGCTACACCTTC CASTLSGGEGGYTF
TRBJ2-1 . TRBV5-1 . TGCGCCAGCAGCTTGGCGGGACACCAATCCTACAATGAGCAGTTCTTC CASSLAGHQSYNEQFF
TRBJ1-1 . TRBV12-5 . TGTGCTAGTGGTTCCGGGGAGGGAGCATCCACTGAAGCTTTCTTT CASGSGEGASTEAFF
TRBJ1-1 . TRBV13 . TGTGCCAGCAGCTTAGGGACGGGCGAAGCTTTCTTT CASSLGTGEAFF
TRBJ2-1 . TRBV13 . TGTGCCAGCAGCTTAACCAGCGGGTACAATGAGCAGTTCTTC CASSLTSGYNEQFF
TRBJ2-2 . TRBV3-1/TRBV3-2 . TGTGCCAGCAGCCAACTGGGCAGGACCGGGGAGCTGTTTTTT CASSQLGRTGELFF
TRBJ2-1 many TRBV6-2/TRBV6-3 TRBD2 TGTGCCAGCAGTTACTCGACTAGCGGGAGGAACGCCTACAATGAGCAGTTCTTC CASSYSTSGRNAYNEQFF
TRBJ2-7 . TRBV6-2/TRBV6-3 TRBD1 TGTGCCAGCAGTTATTTGGGGACAGGCTACGAGCAGTACTTC CASSYLGTGYEQYF
TRBJ1-1 . TRBV6-5 . TGTGCCAGCAGTTACTTGGGGGGCAACACTGAAGCTTTCTTT CASSYLGGNTEAFF
TRBJ2-1 . TRBV20-1 . TGCAGTGCTAGTAGGGCGGACAGATCCTACAATGAGCAGTTCTTC CSASRADRSYNEQFF